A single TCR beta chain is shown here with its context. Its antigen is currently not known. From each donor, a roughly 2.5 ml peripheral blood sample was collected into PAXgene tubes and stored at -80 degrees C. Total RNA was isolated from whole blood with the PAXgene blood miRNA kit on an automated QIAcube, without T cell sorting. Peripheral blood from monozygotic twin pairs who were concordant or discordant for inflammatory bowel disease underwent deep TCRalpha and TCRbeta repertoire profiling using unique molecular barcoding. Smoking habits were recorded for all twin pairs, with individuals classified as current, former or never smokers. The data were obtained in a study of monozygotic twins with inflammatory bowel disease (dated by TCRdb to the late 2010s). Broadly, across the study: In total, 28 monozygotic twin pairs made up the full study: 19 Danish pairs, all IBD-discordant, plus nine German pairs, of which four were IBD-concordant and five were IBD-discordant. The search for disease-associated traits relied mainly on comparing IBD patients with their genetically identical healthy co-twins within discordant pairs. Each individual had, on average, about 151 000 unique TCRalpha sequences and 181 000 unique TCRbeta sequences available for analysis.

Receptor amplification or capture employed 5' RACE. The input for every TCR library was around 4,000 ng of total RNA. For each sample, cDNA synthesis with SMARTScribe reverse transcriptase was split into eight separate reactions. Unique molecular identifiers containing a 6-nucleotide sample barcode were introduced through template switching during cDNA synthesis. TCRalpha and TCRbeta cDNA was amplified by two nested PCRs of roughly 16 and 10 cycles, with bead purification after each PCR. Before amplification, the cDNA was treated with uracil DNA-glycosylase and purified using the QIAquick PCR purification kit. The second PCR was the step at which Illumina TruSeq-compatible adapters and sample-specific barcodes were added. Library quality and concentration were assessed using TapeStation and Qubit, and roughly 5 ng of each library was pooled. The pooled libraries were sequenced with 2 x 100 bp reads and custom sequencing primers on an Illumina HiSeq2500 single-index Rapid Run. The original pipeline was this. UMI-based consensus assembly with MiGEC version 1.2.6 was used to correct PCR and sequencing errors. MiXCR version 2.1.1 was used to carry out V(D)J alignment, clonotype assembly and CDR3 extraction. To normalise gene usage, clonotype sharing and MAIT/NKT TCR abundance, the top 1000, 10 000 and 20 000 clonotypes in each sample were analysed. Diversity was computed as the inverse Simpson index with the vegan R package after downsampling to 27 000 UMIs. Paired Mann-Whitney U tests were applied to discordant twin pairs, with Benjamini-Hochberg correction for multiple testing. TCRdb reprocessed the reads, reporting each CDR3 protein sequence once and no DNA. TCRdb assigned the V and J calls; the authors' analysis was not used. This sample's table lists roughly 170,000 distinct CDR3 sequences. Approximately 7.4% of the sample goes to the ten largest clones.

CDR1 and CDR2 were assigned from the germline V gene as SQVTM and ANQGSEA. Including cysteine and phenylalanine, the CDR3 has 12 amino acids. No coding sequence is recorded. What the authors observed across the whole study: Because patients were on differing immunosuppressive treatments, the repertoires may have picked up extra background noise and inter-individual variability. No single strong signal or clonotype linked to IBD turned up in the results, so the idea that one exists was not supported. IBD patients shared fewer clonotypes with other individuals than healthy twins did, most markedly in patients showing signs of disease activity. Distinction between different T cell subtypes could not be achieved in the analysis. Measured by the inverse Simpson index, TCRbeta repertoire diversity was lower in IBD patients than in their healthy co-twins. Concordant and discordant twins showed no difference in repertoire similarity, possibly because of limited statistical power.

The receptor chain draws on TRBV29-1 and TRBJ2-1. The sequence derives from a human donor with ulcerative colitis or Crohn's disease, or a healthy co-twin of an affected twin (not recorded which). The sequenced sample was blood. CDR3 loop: CSGADLRNEQFF.